A single TCR beta chain is shown here with its context. CDR1 is WNHNN and CDR2 is SYGVQD in the germline V gene (reference sequence). The CDR3 spans 16 residues. With V trimmed by 2 bases and J by 5 bases, 7 bases remained unmatched. These data belong to a study of cytomegalovirus exposure and HLA in healthy donors. The PCR employed 60 Vbeta primers together with 13 Jbeta primers. Sequencing was performed with immunoSEQ multiplex PCR; in TCRdb, only in-frame clones are kept and a portion is missing. The sample holds 150,000 or so clones; almost 85% are singletons and the top ten take 0.38%. The chain is built from TRBV10-1 and TRBJ2-1, with 9 bases aligning to TRBD2. Sequences were obtained from PBMCs. The origin of this receptor is a boy aged 2-9 years in good health and CMV-seronegative. The CDR3 here is CASSETLAGVNNEQFF. The CDR3 DNA sequence: TGCGCCAGCAGTGAGACTTTAGCGGGAGTAAACAATGAGCAGTTCTTC.